The source of this T cell receptor beta chain is a study of technical replicates of blood from a few donors. Method: immunoSEQ multiplex PCR; TCRdb's copy keeps in-frame clones and lacks some. The table lists about 94,000 clones, roughly 96% of them singletons. The CDR3 extends over 19 amino acids. Germline trimming cut 4 bases from V and 2 bases from J; bases unmatched to any gene: 11. The germline CDR1 and CDR2 sequences are SGHDN and FVKESK. V is TRBV14 and J is TRBJ2-3; 14 bases fit TRBD2. The receptor was isolated from a human donor in good health. The sequencing input was T cells isolated from PBMCs. DNA for the CDR3: TGTGCCAGCAGCCCCCGACTAGCGGGGGGGCAGATCTACACAGATACGCAGTATTTT. This sequence encodes CASSPRLAGGQIYTDTQYF.